The 32 T cell receptor beta chains below were found in one sample sequenced in a study of blood T cell repertoires in COVID-19. TCRdb keeps only in-frame clones here, not all; method: immunoSEQ multiplex PCR. This repertoire shows tens of thousands of clones, 91% found once; its top ten account for around 6.5%. Sequencing used peripheral blood. The receptors stem from a man in his fifties with active COVID-19.

V usage is TRBV5-1 and J usage is TRBJ2-1; 7 bases map to TRBD1. The CDR3 runs to 16 residues. Losses at the gene ends were 0 bases for V and 2 bases for J; bases not matched to a gene: 5. Per the germline V gene, CDR1 is SGHRS and CDR2 is YFSETQ. This CDR3 reads CASSLETGEAYNEQFF. CDR3 DNA sequence: TGCGCCAGCAGCTTGGAAACAGGGGAAGCCTACAATGAGCAGTTCTTC.

The gene calls are TRBV5-4 and TRBJ2-7, with 8 nucleotides matching TRBD1. The CDR3 contains 15 residues. J gave up 7 bases and V 4 bases, and 13 bases lay outside the gene matches. Germline CDR1 SGHNT, CDR2 YYREEE (reference sequence). CDR3 sequence: CASSPEGTGRGEQYF. CDR3 bases: TGTGCCAGCAGCCCGGAAGGGACAGGCCGGGGGGAGCAGTACTTC.

The chain is built from TRBV5-3 and TRBJ2-3, with TRBD2 matching 8 bases. TRBV5-3 is an open reading frame whose function is uncertain. The CDR3 is made up of 14 amino acids. V lost 6 bases and J lost 8; bases outside the gene matches: 11. CDR3 nucleotides: TGTGCCAGAAAATCCGGGAGGGCCTGGAGTACGCAGTATTTT. This encodes CARKSGRAWSTQYF.

This chain uses TRBV6-1 with TRBJ1-4; 10 nucleotides agree with TRBD1. This CDR3 comprises 15 residues. The trim removed 1 base at V and 7 bases at J, leaving 3 bases unmatched. Germline V lookup: CDR1 MNHNS, CDR2 SASEGT. The CDR3: CASSEGGQGGEKLFF. CDR3 DNA sequence: TGTGCCAGCAGTGAAGGAGGACAGGGGGGTGAAAAACTGTTTTTT.

The chain employs TRBV19 and TRBJ2-7; a weak D match, TRBD1 (5 bases). The V gene lost 6 bases and the J gene lost 2 bases, with 14 bases spanning the gap. The CDR3 covers 14 residues. CDR1 is LNHDA, CDR2 SQIVND, per germline (reference sequence). The CDR3 DNA follows: TGTGCCAGTAGCGTCCAGGGAACCCCCTACGAGCAGTACTTC. Protein sequence: CASSVQGTPYEQYF.

The chain employs TRBV30 and TRBJ1-5; D gene ambiguous. The V gene's germline CDR1 is GTSNPN and CDR2 SVGIG (reference sequence). V shed 0 bases and J shed 4 bases, with 10 bases lying between them. This CDR3 comprises 14 residues. The CDR3 bases are TGTGCCTGGAGTGTAAAAGGCGGGAATCAGCCCCAGCATTTT. The encoded protein is CAWSVKGGNQPQHF.

The rearrangement links TRBV5-1 to TRBJ2-1; 11 nucleotides match TRBD2. The CDR3 has 15 amino acids. Germline trimming cut 4 bases from V and 7 bases from J; bases unmatched to any gene: 7. The V gene's germline CDR1 is SGHRS and CDR2 YFSETQ. As DNA, the CDR3 is TGCGCCAGCAGCGTAACTAGCGGGAGCGCAAATGAGCAGTTCTTC. Protein product: CASSVTSGSANEQFF.

The chain combines TRBV19 with TRBJ1-5; a possible D gene is TRBD1 (5 bases). Trimming cost V 6 bases and J 6 bases, with 12 bases left between them. The CDR3 covers 13 residues. CDR1 and CDR2 from the germline V gene are LNHDA and SQIVND (reference sequence). In DNA form, the CDR3 reads TGTGCCAGTAGCTATGACAGTACTCAGCCCCAGCATTTT. It codes for CASSYDSTQPQHF.

The chain joins TRBV2 to TRBJ1-5; tentative D call: TRBD1 (5 bases). This CDR3 spans 13 amino acids. Germline assignment: CDR1 SNHLY and CDR2 FYNNEI. The V and J ends lost 4 bases and 7 bases respectively, with 11 bases between them. CDR3 DNA: TGTGCCAGCAGTGGTAAGGGGATACAGCCCCAGCATTTT. Translated, it gives CASSGKGIQPQHF.

This clone was seen just once. V gene TRBV28 combines with J gene TRBJ2-3, with 14 bases aligning to TRBD2. Per germline, CDR1 MDHEN and CDR2 SYDVKM. This CDR3 is 17 amino acids long. Losses at the gene ends were 7 bases for V and 2 bases for J; bases not matched to a gene: 8. The CDR3 DNA follows: TGTGCCAGCACCGACCGGACTAGCGGGGGGCCCACAGATACGCAGTATTTT. Its translation is CASTDRTSGGPTDTQYF.

The chain couples TRBV9 to TRBJ2-3, with 9 bases matching TRBD1. The V gene end was trimmed by 3 bases and the J gene end by 4 bases; junction bases not matched to a gene: 12. The length of the CDR3 is 17 residues. Germline V gene sequence: CDR1 SGDLS, CDR2 YYNGEE. CDR3 in DNA: TGTGCCAGCAGCGCGGATACAGGGGGCTATTTCGCAGATACGCAGTATTTT. Translated: CASSADTGGYFADTQYF.

A single count supports this clone. The chain has TRBV6-1 and TRBJ1-5; 9 bases align to TRBD1. The CDR3 runs to 15 residues. V dropped 3 bases and J dropped 5; count of bases not matched to a gene: 5. Germline CDR1 is MNHNS and CDR2 is SASEGT. CDR3 residues: CASSEAGQGYQPQHF. CDR3 in DNA: TGTGCCAGCAGTGAGGCAGGACAGGGGTATCAGCCCCAGCATTTT.

The CDR3 protein is CASSSDRGMNTIYF. The CDR3 DNA follows: TGTGCCAGCAGTTCGGACAGGGGGATGAACACCATATATTTT. The chain is built from TRBV2 and TRBJ1-3; 10 bases fit TRBD1. The CDR3 spans 14 residues. The germline V gene encodes CDR1 SNHLY and CDR2 FYNNEI. Losses at the gene ends were 5 bases for V and 7 bases for J; bases not matched to a gene: 5.

The V call is TRBV3-1 (or the pseudogene TRBV3-2), the J call TRBJ2-3; D may be TRBD1 (5 bases). Per the germline V gene, CDR1 is LGHDT and CDR2 is YNNKEL (reference sequence). Trimming pared 4 bases from V and 4 bases from J, leaving 9 bases between. The CDR3 sequence is 13 residues long. The CDR3 sequence: CASSLTVSDTQYF. In nucleotides, the CDR3 is TGTGCCAGCAGCCTGACAGTGTCAGATACGCAGTATTTT.

The chain recombines TRBV24-1 with TRBJ2-1; no clear D. Trimming cost V 4 bases and J 6 bases, with 6 bases left between them. The CDR3 contains 12 residues. Per the germline V gene, CDR1 is KGHDR and CDR2 is SFDVKD. CDR3 protein: CATSDSLNEQFF. The DNA of the CDR3 is TGTGCCACCAGTGACTCCCTCAATGAGCAGTTCTTC.

This chain connects TRBV5-6 to TRBJ1-3, with D maybe TRBD1 (5 bases). Germline V gene sequence: CDR1 SGHDT, CDR2 YYEEEE. The CDR3 has 14 residues. V was cut by 4 bases and J by 0 bases, with 8 bases left in between. This CDR3 reads CASSKTVSGNTIYF. Here the CDR3 DNA reads TGTGCCAGCAGCAAGACAGTCTCTGGAAACACCATATATTTT.

This chain links TRBV5-1 with TRBJ1-2; tentatively, D is TRBD1 (5 bases). The CDR3 contains 17 residues. The V end was cut by 3 bases, the J end by 2 bases, with 20 bases between. Germline assignment: CDR1 SGHRS and CDR2 YFSETQ. The CDR3 reads CASSYRQSTERNYGYTF. The CDR3 nucleotides are TGCGCCAGCAGCTATAGACAGAGTACGGAACGAAACTATGGCTACACCTTC.

This chain joins TRBV10-3 and TRBJ2-1, with 10 bases identical to TRBD2. The junction had 5 bases not matched to a gene; V was cut back by 0 bases and J by 6 bases. The CDR3 contains 16 residues. Germline V gene data show CDR1 as ENHRY and CDR2 as SYGVKD. CDR3 in DNA: TGTGCCATCAGTGAGTCGACTCTAGCGGGAGCCAATGAGCAGTTCTTC. This sequence encodes CAISESTLAGANEQFF.

The V and J genes are TRBV7-6 and TRBJ1-4; D ambiguous. This CDR3 region has 14 residues. V lost 2 bases and J lost 3, with 7 bases in between. Germline V gene lookup returns CDR1 SGHVS and CDR2 FNYEAQ. CDR3: CASSLSQANEKLFF. DNA of the CDR3: TGTGCCAGCAGCTTATCACAAGCTAATGAAAAACTGTTTTTT. Full variable domain (rest looked up from reference TRBV7-6 and TRBJ1-4): GAGVSQSPRYKVTKRGQDVALRCDPISGHVSLYWYRQALGQGPEFLTYFNYEAQQDKSGLPNDRFSAERPEGSISTLTIQRTEQRDSAMYRCASSLSQANEKLFFGSGTQLSVL.

The genes are TRBV10-3 and TRBJ2-1; 14 bases are shared with TRBD2. CDR3 length equals 14 residues. The junction had 8 bases not matched to a gene; V was cut back by 10 bases and J by 9 bases. Germline V gene lookup returns CDR1 ENHRY and CDR2 SYGVKD. The CDR3 nucleotides read TGTGCCACAGGACTAGCGGGAGGTGACGGTGAGCAGTTCTTC. Its translation: CATGLAGGDGEQFF.

J is TRBJ2-1 and V is TRBV24-1; TRBD1 agrees at 7 bases. CDR3 length equals 15 residues. Germline CDR1 KGHDR, CDR2 SFDVKD. V lost 2 bases to trimming and J lost 5 bases; unmatched junction nucleotides: 5. The CDR3 DNA reads TGTGCCACCAGTGATTCAGGGGGAAAAAACAATGAGCAGTTCTTC. It encodes CATSDSGGKNNEQFF.

This rearrangement joins TRBV3-1 (or the pseudogene TRBV3-2) to TRBJ2-1; possibly TRBD2 for D (6 bases). Per germline, CDR1 LGHDT and CDR2 YNNKEL (reference sequence). The CDR3 loop spans 14 amino acids. Trimming removed 2 bases at V and 3 bases at J, with 8 bases between. CDR3 in amino acids: CASSQRGYYNEQFF. CDR3 DNA sequence: TGTGCCAGCAGCCAACGGGGGTACTACAATGAGCAGTTCTTC.

Concerning this clone: At one end, the junction sequence differs from germline, possibly due to a read error. This sequence joins TRBV27 and TRBJ1-2, with a tentative D call TRBD1 (6 bases). The CDR3 loop spans 14 amino acids. The V gene's germline CDR1 is MNHEY and CDR2 SMNVEV (reference sequence). CDR3 sequence: CATSSGTTTAQPHF. Here the CDR3 DNA reads TGTGCCACCAGCTCCGGGACAACGACGGCCCAACCTCACTTC.

The chain uses TRBV18 and TRBJ2-5; possible D gene TRBD1, 5 bases. Germline-derived CDR1 and CDR2 are KGHSH and LQKENI. The CDR3 has 13 amino acids. The germline V and J ends were trimmed by 2 bases and 7 bases, with 11 bases remaining between them. CDR3 region: CASSPLGDVTQYF. The CDR3 DNA reads TGTGCCAGCTCACCATTAGGGGATGTGACCCAGTACTTC.

The J gene is TRBJ1-4, the V gene TRBV19; 11 bases agree with TRBD1. The CDR3 is made up of 17 amino acids. In germline, CDR1 is LNHDA, CDR2 SQIVND (reference sequence). The V and J ends lost 8 bases and 5 bases, in that order; junction bases with no gene match: 13. Here the CDR3 reads CASRAGQGAVFNEKLFF. Written as DNA, the CDR3 is TGTGCCAGTCGAGCCGGACAGGGGGCGGTTTTCAATGAAAAACTGTTTTTT.

A few counts support this clone. The chain couples TRBV7-2 to TRBJ1-6; D gene uncertain. This CDR3 is 17 amino acids long. V lost 5 bases and J 0 bases, leaving 14 bases between the germline ends. CDR1 SGHTA and CDR2 FQGNSA come from the germline V gene. CDR3 sequence (DNA): TGTGCCAGCAGCCGGGTGGGGAGGAGCTCCTATAATTCACCCCTCCACTTT. Its protein product is CASSRVGRSSYNSPLHF.

The chain couples TRBV5-5 to TRBJ2-5, with 11 positions matching TRBD2. This CDR3 region has 16 residues. V shed 5 bases and J 2 bases; nucleotides not matched to a gene: 8. CDR1 and CDR2 (germline): SGHKS, YYEKEE (reference sequence). The CDR3 loop reads CASSPTLAGGQETQYF. The CDR3 nucleotides are TGTGCCAGCAGTCCGACTTTAGCGGGAGGGCAAGAGACCCAGTACTTC.

The chain recombines TRBV7-2 with TRBJ2-2; 8 nucleotides line up with TRBD1. V lost 1 base to trimming and J lost 4 bases; unmatched junction nucleotides: 5. Per germline, CDR1 SGHTA and CDR2 FQGNSA. This CDR3 spans 16 amino acids. CDR3 residues: CASSLVETGVTGELFF. CDR3 bases: TGTGCCAGCAGCTTAGTTGAGACAGGGGTCACCGGGGAGCTGTTTTTT. The full variable domain, with the rest looked up from reference TRBV7-2 and TRBJ2-2, is GAGVSQSPSNKVTEKGKDVELRCDPISGHTALYWYRQSLGQGLEFLIYFQGNSAPDKSGLPSDRFSAERTGGSVSTLTIQRTQQEDSAVYLCASSLVETGVTGELFFGEGSRLTVL.

CDR3 sequence reads: CASSPRQGDDEQYF. CDR3 coding DNA: TGCGCCAGCAGCCCCCGACAGGGGGACGACGAGCAGTACTTC. The chain employs TRBV4-1 and TRBJ2-7, with 9 bases lining up with TRBD1. CDR3 length: 14 residues. CDR1 MGHRA and CDR2 YSYEKL come from the germline V gene. With 4 bases clipped from V and 5 bases from J, the junction kept 6 bases outside the gene matches.

The CDR3, as DNA: TGTGCCAGCAGCCAGGGGATGGGCCGAAACACCATATATTTT. As protein: CASSQGMGRNTIYF. The chain recombines TRBV6-2 or TRBV6-3 with TRBJ1-3; D might be TRBD1 (6 bases). Between the trimmed V and J ends, which lost 6 bases and 5 bases, there was a span of 14 bases. Germline V lookup: CDR1 MNHEY, CDR2 SVGEGT. There are 14 residues in the CDR3.

The V and J genes are TRBV28 and TRBJ2-7; perhaps TRBD1 as D (5 bases). The V end lost 7 bases, the J end lost 2 bases, and 12 bases lay between the germline ends. This CDR3 contains 13 residues. Germline V gene data show CDR1 as MDHEN and CDR2 as SYDVKM. The CDR3 spells CASTLGRAYEQYF. The CDR3 nucleotides read TGTGCCAGCACCTTGGGGCGCGCCTACGAGCAGTACTTC.

CDR3 region: CASSQIAGSNEKLFF. DNA for the CDR3: TGTGCCAGCAGCCAAATTGCGGGATCTAATGAAAAACTGTTTTTT. The gene calls are TRBV3-1 (or the pseudogene TRBV3-2) and TRBJ1-4; no clear D. This CDR3 is 15 amino acids long. CDR1 and CDR2 (germline): LGHDT, YNNKEL (reference sequence). Trimming took off 2 bases at V and 3 bases at J, with 10 bases between the two ends.